This TCR beta chain was observed in a study of tumor and adjacent non-tumor tissue in lung cancer listed by TCRdb under 2018. At the level of the whole study: Patients with adenocarcinoma (around 13), squamous cell carcinoma (2) and small cell lung cancer (1) were included in the cohort. The study compared bulk TCRbeta repertoires from lung tumor tissue and matched distant non-tumor lung tissue of some 16 lung cancer patients. TCRbeta CDR3 sequencing was performed on 30 to 35 paired specimens, with one tumor sample and one normal lung sample collected per patient. In total, sequencing yielded approximately 130,000,000 productive TCRbeta reads, which works out to an average of approximately 4 million reads per sample. Ages among the roughly 15 patients ranged from roughly 30 to 76 years, there were approximately ten men and 5 women, and disease was at TNM stage I to III.

Library preparation employed multiplex PCR. Sequencing used an Illumina HiSeq 2500. TCRbeta libraries were built by three rounds of nested PCR using primers (Table S4), following protocols modified from ARM-PCR. Before sequencing, PCR products of 200-500 bp were excised from the gel and purified with the QIAquick gel extraction kit. The original methods were these. Trimmomatic was used to clean the reads, FLASH was used to merge the reads into complete CDR3 sequences, and MiTCR was used to assign the reads to V(D)J germline segments. VDJtools was used to compute clonal diversity as the inverse Simpson's index. Productive reads were defined as in-frame sequences without a premature stop codon. The public reads were reanalyzed by TCRdb: fastp trimming at Q25, MiXCR alignment, in-frame beta chains only. Here each entry gathers all rows of one CDR3 protein and keeps the most common genes and DNA. The V and J calls shown here were made by TCRdb, not taken from the authors' results. The sample profile shows 90,000 to 100,000 distinct CDR3 sequences; 75% to 85% of them were found once. The ten largest clones take up less than 40% of the sample.

From a lookup of the germline V gene, CDR1 and CDR2 are SGHAT and FQNNGV. Measured from the cysteine to the phenylalanine, the CDR3 is 13 residues long. The retained sequence is limited to the CDR3, 39 bases, with the frame set at the first base. RNA was isolated from bulk unsorted tissue, and RNA quality was assessed with a NanoDrop ND-1000 and an Agilent 2100. Normal lung samples were distant non-tumor tissue taken more than 3 cm from the tumor edge. The donors were newly diagnosed lung cancer patients admitted for thoracic surgery in China from August to November 2014 who had not received prior chemotherapy. The study excluded patients who had received radiotherapy or chemotherapy before or who had another cancer at the same time. Surgical tissue pieces of about 1-2.1 cm3 were preserved in RNAlater solution and were kept at -80 degrees C until use. With respect to this clonotype: Its specific antigen is unknown. Its ends do not fully match the called genes, so a read error is possible.

Study-wide conclusions, independent of this receptor: Neither the sequencing platform nor unique molecular identifiers are named or mentioned anywhere in the methods. The top 100 clones accounted for a significantly larger cumulative portion of the repertoire in normal lung than in tumor tissue. Peripheral blood was not sequenced, so blood TCRbeta repertoires were not examined in the lung cancer patients of the study. Only about 14 patients were in the cohort, and the authors stated that larger samples and more detailed clinical data are needed. Tumor tissue showed significantly greater TCR diversity (inverse Simpson) than normal lung tissue (about 400 vs 150, P = 0.0075, Mann-Whitney U test). TCR diversity was significantly higher in younger patients, and greater tumor TCR diversity was associated with shorter overall survival and shorter disease-free survival.

This receptor was identified in a man between 60 and 70 years old with small cell lung cancer. The rearrangement combines TRBV11-2 with TRBJ2-3, with the D gene not clear enough to name. Sequencing was done on a sample of distant non-tumor lung tissue. The DNA is TGTGCCAGCAGTTTCATTAGCACAGAAACGCAGTATTTT. Its translation is CASSFISTETQYF.